This entry lists 3 T cell receptor beta chains sequenced from one sample in a study of blood T cells in healthy people across ages. Primed by a sample-barcoded 5' primer and a J-beta primer mix, a second PCR proceeded for 7 to 11 cycles. TCRdb passed the 5' RACE reads through MiXCR, listing each CDR3 protein once. Of 550,000 to 750,000 distinct CDR3 sequences listed, roughly 21% are singletons. Material: blood. All receptors derive from a man in his 70s in good health.

This chain links TRBV2 with TRBJ2-4, with unresolved D. V lost 7 bases and J lost 8, with 18 bases in between. CDR1 is SNHLY, CDR2 FYNNEI, per germline. The CDR3 is 14 amino acids. This CDR3 is CASITKGLGDIQYF. The CDR3 DNA follows: TGTGCCAGCATTACTAAAGGCCTTGGAGACATTCAGTACTTC.

This clonotype was counted only a few times. This rearrangement joins TRBV15 to TRBJ2-5; weak D call: TRBD2 (6 bases). There are 12 residues in the CDR3. V gave up 2 bases and J gave up 5 bases, with 6 bases separating them. Germline values: CDR1 LNHNV, CDR2 YYDKDF (reference sequence). Written as DNA, the CDR3 is TGTGCCACCAGCAGACGGGGGGAGACCCAGTACTTC. It yields the protein CATSRRGETQYF. Together with reference TRBV15 and TRBJ2-5, the CDR3 gives the full variable domain: DAMVIQNPRYQVTQFGKPVTLSCSQTLNHNVMYWYQQKSSQAPKLLFHYYDKDFNNEADTPDNFQSRRPNTSFCFLDIRSPGLGDTAMYLCATSRRGETQYFGPGTRLLVL.

The rearrangement links TRBV5-5 to TRBJ2-1, with unresolved D. This CDR3 has 12 amino acids. V was shortened by 4 bases and J by 12 bases, with 14 bases between the two germline ends. Germline assignment: CDR1 SGHKS and CDR2 YYEKEE (reference sequence). CDR3: CASSESSGGQFF. In DNA form, the CDR3 reads TGTGCCAGCAGCGAATCCAGTGGTGGGCAGTTCTTC.